The 21 T cell receptor beta chains in this list originate from one sample, sequenced in a study of blood T cell repertoires in COVID-19. Clones were sequenced by immunoSEQ multiplex PCR, and TCRdb holds only the in-frame ones, with some missing. The repertoire holds about 74,000 clones, with around 74% as singletons. The specimen was peripheral blood. These receptors came from a man aged 70 or older with acute or convalescent COVID-19.

The chain combines TRBV10-3 with TRBJ1-1; D unclear. Trimming shortened V by 10 bases and J by 1 base, and 10 bases separated the two germline ends. The CDR3 totals 12 residues. Germline V gives CDR1 ENHRY, CDR2 SYGVKD. The CDR3 sequence is CATNEPNTEAFF. The CDR3 bases are TGTGCCACTAACGAACCGAACACTGAAGCTTTCTTT.

This clone was counted only a few times. This rearrangement joins TRBV11-2 to TRBJ2-1; TRBD1 agrees at 10 bases. The CDR3 contains 18 residues. V shed 3 bases, J shed 0 bases, and the junction held 8 bases outside the gene matches. Germline V gives CDR1 SGHAT, CDR2 FQNNGV. The CDR3 DNA reads as TGTGCCAGCAGCTTCGGGACAGGGGTAATCCCCTCCTACAATGAGCAGTTCTTC. Protein: CASSFGTGVIPSYNEQFF. Combining the CDR3 with reference TRBV11-2 and TRBJ2-1 gives the whole variable domain EAGVAQSPRYKIIEKRQSVAFWCNPISGHATLYWYQQILGQGPKLLIQFQNNGVVDDSQLPKDRFSAERLKGVDSTLKIQPAKLEDSAVYLCASSFGTGVIPSYNEQFFGPGTRLTVL.

The chain links TRBV2 to TRBJ1-5; D is possibly TRBD1 (5 bases). The V end was cut by 7 bases, the J end by 2 bases, with 15 bases between. Germline-derived CDR1 and CDR2 are SNHLY and FYNNEI. CDR3 length: 15 residues. DNA of the CDR3: TGTGCCAGCAACCCGGGACTATCAGGCAATCAGCCCCAGCATTTT. Translated: CASNPGLSGNQPQHF.

The chain carries TRBV7-6 and TRBJ2-1, with a tentative D call TRBD2 (6 bases). V lost 2 bases, J lost 3 bases, and 11 bases lay in between. This CDR3 comprises 15 residues. CDR1 and CDR2 from the germline V gene are SGHVS and FNYEAQ. The CDR3 region is CASSLSSGGYNEQFF. Here the CDR3 DNA reads TGTGCCAGCAGCTTAAGTAGCGGAGGCTACAATGAGCAGTTCTTC.

The V gene is TRBV19, the J gene TRBJ2-1; TRBD2 matches at 8 bases. The CDR3 extends over 16 amino acids. The germline CDR1 and CDR2 sequences are LNHDA and SQIVND (reference sequence). The ends lost 3 bases at V and 4 bases at J; junction bases unmatched: 8. The CDR3 DNA follows: TGTGCCAGTAGTATTCGTCGGGAGGGCCCTTACAATGAGCAGTTCTTC. It yields the protein CASSIRREGPYNEQFF.

There are a few counts of this clone. The chain recombines TRBV5-4 with TRBJ2-1; 9 bases are shared with TRBD2. With 0 bases clipped from V and 6 bases from J, the junction kept 7 bases outside the gene matches. Germline V lookup: CDR1 SGHNT, CDR2 YYREEE (reference sequence). There are 16 residues in the CDR3. The CDR3 spells CASSLAGGRAGNEQFF. Here the CDR3 DNA reads TGTGCCAGCAGCTTGGCGGGCGGGAGGGCTGGCAATGAGCAGTTCTTC.

V is TRBV19 and J is TRBJ1-5; D is perhaps TRBD1 (6 bases). The germline CDR1 and CDR2 sequences are LNHDA and SQIVND (reference sequence). There are 14 residues in the CDR3. The V gene lost 5 bases and the J gene lost 6 bases, with 14 bases spanning the gap. Here the CDR3 reads CASSQTGYAQPQHF. Written as DNA, the CDR3 is TGTGCCAGTAGTCAAACAGGGTACGCTCAGCCCCAGCATTTT.

The V and J genes are TRBV5-4 and TRBJ2-2; 7 bases are shared with TRBD2. The junction had 21 bases not matched to a gene; V was cut back by 1 base and J by 6 bases. Per germline, CDR1 SGHNT and CDR2 YYREEE (reference sequence). This CDR3 has 20 amino acids. CDR3 DNA sequence: TGTGCCAGCAGCTTGTTCGGGAGGAGCCGTCGGGACCGAACATCCGGGGAGCTGTTTTTT. Its protein is CASSLFGRSRRDRTSGELFF.

The chain has TRBV19 and TRBJ2-7; the match to TRBD2 covers 9 bases. The CDR3 covers 15 residues. CDR1 and CDR2 from the germline V gene are LNHDA and SQIVND (reference sequence). The ends lost 3 bases at V and 5 bases at J; junction bases unmatched: 8. As DNA, the CDR3 is TGTGCCAGTAGTATGGGCGCTAGCGGGACGGACGAGCAGTACTTC. Protein sequence: CASSMGASGTDEQYF.

The chain has TRBV19 and TRBJ2-5; no definite D call. Trimming removed 0 bases at V and 5 bases at J, with 4 bases between. This CDR3 has 12 residues. The germline V gene encodes CDR1 LNHDA and CDR2 SQIVND (reference sequence). The CDR3: CASSIEGETQYF. DNA of the CDR3: TGTGCCAGTAGTATAGAGGGCGAGACCCAGTACTTC.

In its sample, this clone was seen a few times. The CDR3 DNA follows: TGCGCCAGCAGCTTACAATTACACACAGATACGCAGTATTTT. This translates into CASSLQLHTDTQYF. This chain uses TRBV5-1 with TRBJ2-3; D call uncertain. CDR1 and CDR2 (germline): SGHRS, YFSETQ. The CDR3 loop spans 14 amino acids. The V gene lost 2 bases and the J gene lost 2 bases, with 9 bases spanning the gap.

The chain employs TRBV27 and TRBJ2-7; maybe TRBD2 (6 bases). Germline-derived CDR1 and CDR2 are MNHEY and SMNVEV (reference sequence). The CDR3 spans 12 residues. V was shortened by 6 bases and J by 3 bases, with 9 bases between the two germline ends. CDR3 sequence reads: CASSRSGYEQYF. In DNA form, the CDR3 reads TGTGCCAGCAGCCGTAGCGGCTACGAGCAGTACTTC.

This clone was observed a handful of times. The V gene is TRBV5-8, the J gene TRBJ1-2; 10 bases line up with TRBD1. CDR3 length: 15 residues. After removal of 4 bases from V and 4 bases from J, the junction contained 7 bases not matched to a gene. Looked up from germline, CDR1 is SGHTS and CDR2 is YDEGEE. CDR3 protein: CASSPRTGGSYGYTF. The CDR3 nucleotides read TGTGCCAGCAGCCCAAGGACAGGGGGGAGCTATGGCTACACCTTC.

The chain uses TRBV2 and TRBJ1-3; no definite D call. In germline, CDR1 is SNHLY, CDR2 FYNNEI. The CDR3 has 15 residues. The V end lost 7 bases, the J end lost 0 bases, and 13 bases lay between the germline ends. CDR3 region: CASKPRGGSGNTIYF. CDR3 DNA: TGTGCCAGCAAGCCCCGGGGTGGCTCTGGAAACACCATATATTTT.

CDR3 sequence reads: CASTINRGREAFF. The CDR3 nucleotides read TGTGCCAGCACCATAAACAGGGGTCGCGAAGCTTTCTTT. The chain couples TRBV28 to TRBJ1-1; TRBD1 agrees at 7 bases. V lost 7 bases, J lost 8 bases, and 10 bases stayed unmatched. Per germline, CDR1 MDHEN and CDR2 SYDVKM. The CDR3 covers 13 residues.

This clone was picked up one time. V usage is TRBV5-1 and J usage is TRBJ1-2; possible D gene TRBD1, 5 bases. The V and J ends lost 0 bases and 3 bases respectively, with 9 bases between them. The germline V gene has CDR1 SGHRS and CDR2 YFSETQ. CDR3 length: 14 amino acids. CDR3 in amino acids: CASSLATQDYGYTF. CDR3 DNA sequence: TGCGCCAGCAGCTTGGCCACACAGGACTATGGCTACACCTTC.

The V call is TRBV5-5, the J call TRBJ2-5; D may be TRBD1 (7 bases). Trimming cost V 6 bases and J 5 bases, with 20 bases left between them. CDR1 and CDR2 (germline): SGHKS, YYEKEE (reference sequence). The CDR3 spans 15 residues. CDR3 nucleotide sequence: TGTGCCAGCACCGGGGGCGGACAGGTATGGGAGACCCAGTACTTC. It specifies CASTGGGQVWETQYF.

The rearrangement uses TRBV27 and TRBJ2-3, with D possibly TRBD1 on 6 matching bases. CDR3 size: 15 residues. Trimming cost V 7 bases and J 8 bases, with 22 bases left between them. The germline V gene has CDR1 MNHEY and CDR2 SMNVEV (reference sequence). The CDR3 here is CASTQRNRELATQYF. In DNA, the CDR3 is TGTGCCAGCACTCAAAGGAACAGGGAGTTGGCTACGCAGTATTTT.

The chain couples TRBV7-3 to TRBJ1-4; a possible D gene is TRBD1 (6 bases). This CDR3 is 19 amino acids long. The germline V gene has CDR1 SGHTA and CDR2 FQGTGA. V gave up 0 bases and J gave up 0 bases, with 17 bases separating them. The CDR3 loop is CASSLTGGQGPATNEKLFF. For the CDR3, the DNA is TGTGCCAGCAGCTTAACGGGTGGGCAGGGGCCTGCAACTAATGAAAAACTGTTTTTT.

A few counts support this clone. The chain joins TRBV10-2 to TRBJ2-3; 10 bases are a match to TRBD1. The CDR3 runs to 16 residues. Germline-derived CDR1 and CDR2 are WSHSY and SAAADI. J gave up 5 bases and V 0 bases, and 5 bases lay outside the gene matches. The CDR3: CASSESRDRGVDTQYF. CDR3 nucleotide sequence: TGCGCCAGCAGTGAGTCCCGGGACAGGGGAGTAGATACGCAGTATTTT.

The V call is TRBV27, the J call TRBJ2-1; D is possibly TRBD1 (5 bases). V was cut by 4 bases and J by 1 base, with 11 bases left in between. The germline CDR1 and CDR2 sequences are MNHEY and SMNVEV (reference sequence). This CDR3 region has 15 residues. CDR3 region: CASSSRAGSYNEQFF. The CDR3 DNA reads as TGTGCCAGCAGTTCCCGGGCAGGGTCCTACAATGAGCAGTTCTTC.